Following are 3 T cell receptor beta chains from one sample sequenced in a study of OX40 agonist ivuxolimab in advanced cancers. The receptor library was made with the immunoSEQ multiplex PCR assay. TCRdb carries this immuneACCESS record with in-frame sequences only. Its versions omit some clonotypes, under half of them owing to an unresolved V gene in the studies checked, with the rest unexplained. In all, the sample holds 77,000 or so clones, and about 90% of those were seen once. The ten largest clones represent 0.78% of the sample. Material: CD4+ or CD8+ T cells sorted from blood, obtained in a trial of the OX40 agonist ivuxolimab. Receptor source: an adult with an advanced solid tumor such as melanoma, head and neck, liver or kidney cancer.

This clone has only one observation. The chain links TRBV5-1 to TRBJ1-1, with TRBD1 identical over 10 bases. The germline V gene has CDR1 SGHRS and CDR2 YFSETQ. This CDR3 contains 14 residues. Trimming took 4 bases from V and 5 from J; bases not matched to a gene: 5. CDR3 in DNA: TGCGCCAGCAGCCCGAGGACAGGGGGGACTGAAGCTTTCTTT. Translation gives CASSPRTGGTEAFF.

The chain links TRBV7-9 to TRBJ1-2; TRBD1 aligns across 10 bases. Trimming at V came to 5 bases and at J to 8 bases, leaving 11 bases not matched to a gene. This CDR3 spans 15 amino acids. CDR1 SEHNR and CDR2 FQNEAQ come from the germline V gene (reference sequence). The CDR3 loop is CASSLDGTGVGGYTF. CDR3 in DNA: TGTGCCAGCAGCCTAGACGGGACAGGGGTTGGAGGCTACACCTTC.

This clone has only one observation. The chain joins TRBV5-1 to TRBJ2-6; the D gene is possibly TRBD1 (6 bases). V dropped 10 bases and J dropped 0 bases, with 14 bases sitting between them. The CDR3 is made up of 15 amino acids. Germline loops: CDR1 SGHRS, CDR2 YFSETQ. The CDR3 DNA reads TGCGCCTGTCGACAGGCCCTCTCTGGGGCCAACGTCCTGACTTTC. This encodes CACRQALSGANVLTF. Based on the CDR3 plus reference TRBV5-1 and TRBJ2-6, the full variable domain is KAGVTQTPRYLIKTRGQQVTLSCSPISGHRSVSWYQQTPGQGLQFLFEYFSETQRNKGNFPGRFSGRQFSNSRSEMNVSTLELGDSALYLCACRQALSGANVLTFGAGSRLTVL.